A single sample gave rise to the 5 T cell receptor beta chains below, sequenced in a study of human T cells and chemical hapten exposure. TCRdb recomputed calls from the RACE reads with MiXCR, one row per CDR3 protein. The sample shows around 300,000 distinct CDR3 sequences, approximately 6.3% of them seen only once. Regarding time point: patch test 1, 2 weeks after DPC sensitization. Treatment noted: therapeutic diphenylcyclopropenone sensitization with weekly scalp DPC. Sequencing used whole blood, obtained in connection with sensitization to the hapten diphenylcyclopropenone (DPC). All receptors derive from a woman aged 18-29 years with alopecia areata. Some clones in this sample may be carry-over from other donors' samples.

V is TRBV5-4 and J is TRBJ2-3, with TRBD1 as a possible D gene (6 bases). V lost 5 bases, J lost 2 bases, and 12 bases lay in between. The CDR3 covers 14 residues. Germline V CDR1 and CDR2: SGHNT, YYREEE (reference sequence). DNA of the CDR3: TGTGCCAGCAGGGCGACAGGATTCACAGATACGCAGTATTTT. Residues: CASRATGFTDTQYF.

Many counts were recorded for this clonotype. This chain links TRBV6-2 or TRBV6-3 with TRBJ1-5; no clear D. The CDR3 is made up of 15 amino acids. V was trimmed by 5 bases and J by 11 bases, leaving 22 bases between them. CDR1 MNHEY and CDR2 SVGEGT come from the germline V gene. The CDR3 region is CASSPNGLEYKSQHF. DNA of the CDR3: TGTGCCAGCAGTCCCAACGGACTTGAGTATAAGTCCCAGCATTTT.

The J gene is TRBJ2-3, the V gene TRBV5-1; TRBD2 agrees at 9 bases. The CDR3 spans 15 residues. Per the germline V gene, CDR1 is SGHRS and CDR2 is YFSETQ. V was clipped by 3 bases and J by 4 bases; unmatched bases: 6. The DNA of the CDR3 is TGCGCCAGCAGCTACGGCGGGGGGGCTCCAGATACGCAGTATTTT. This codes for CASSYGGGAPDTQYF. The full variable domain, its missing parts supplied by reference TRBV5-1 and TRBJ2-3, is KAGVTQTPRYLIKTRGQQVTLSCSPISGHRSVSWYQQTPGQGLQFLFEYFSETQRNKGNFPGRFSGRQFSNSRSEMNVSTLELGDSALYLCASSYGGGAPDTQYFGPGTRLTVL.

The chain links TRBV29-1 to TRBJ1-2; 7 bases line up with TRBD1. The CDR3 has 12 amino acids. CDR1 and CDR2 from the germline V gene are SQVTM and ANQGSEA. Germline trimming cut 4 bases from V and 5 bases from J; bases unmatched to any gene: 4. CDR3 amino acids: CSVGTGPYGYTF. In nucleotides, the CDR3 is TGCAGCGTTGGGACAGGTCCATATGGCTACACCTTC.

This clonotype was counted only a few times. This chain connects TRBV20-1 to TRBJ2-7; TRBD1 matches 10 bases. The CDR3 has 15 amino acids. V was clipped by 5 bases and J by 2 bases; unmatched bases: 9. Germline CDR1 is DFQATT and CDR2 is SNEGSKA (reference sequence). The CDR3 region has the DNA TGCAGTGCTGGGAGGGGGGACAGGGGTCCCTACGAGCAGTACTTC. Encoded protein: CSAGRGDRGPYEQYF.